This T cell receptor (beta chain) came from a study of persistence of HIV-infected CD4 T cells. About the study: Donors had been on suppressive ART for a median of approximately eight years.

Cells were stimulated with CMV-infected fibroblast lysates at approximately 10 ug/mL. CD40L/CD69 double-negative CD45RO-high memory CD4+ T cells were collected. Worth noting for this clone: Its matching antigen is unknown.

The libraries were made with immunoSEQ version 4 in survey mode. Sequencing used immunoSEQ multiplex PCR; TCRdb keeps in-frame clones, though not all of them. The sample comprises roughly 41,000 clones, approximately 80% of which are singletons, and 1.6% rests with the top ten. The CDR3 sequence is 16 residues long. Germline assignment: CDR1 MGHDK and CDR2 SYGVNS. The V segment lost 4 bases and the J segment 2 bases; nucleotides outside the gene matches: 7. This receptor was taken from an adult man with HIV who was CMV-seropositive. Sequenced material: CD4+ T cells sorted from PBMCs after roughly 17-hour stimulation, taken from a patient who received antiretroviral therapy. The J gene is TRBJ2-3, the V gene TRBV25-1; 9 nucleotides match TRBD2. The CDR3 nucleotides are TGTGCCAGCAGTGCCCGCGGGAGGGGTTACACAGATACGCAGTATTTT. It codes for CASSARGRGYTDTQYF.